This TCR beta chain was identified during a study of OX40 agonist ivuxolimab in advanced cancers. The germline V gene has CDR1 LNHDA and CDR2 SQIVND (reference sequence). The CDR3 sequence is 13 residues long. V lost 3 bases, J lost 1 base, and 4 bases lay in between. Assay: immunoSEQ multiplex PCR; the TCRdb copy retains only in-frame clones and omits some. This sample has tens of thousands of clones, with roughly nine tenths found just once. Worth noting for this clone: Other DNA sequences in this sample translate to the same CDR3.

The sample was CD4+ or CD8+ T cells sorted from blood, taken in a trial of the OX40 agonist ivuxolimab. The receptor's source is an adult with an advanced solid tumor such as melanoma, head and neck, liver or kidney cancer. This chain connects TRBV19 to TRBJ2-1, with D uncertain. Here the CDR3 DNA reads TGTGCCAGTAGTATCAGTTCCTACAATGAGCAGTTCTTC. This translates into CASSISSYNEQFF.